The 26 T cell receptor beta chains below all came from one sample that was sequenced in a study of T cell responses to AZD1222 COVID-19 vaccine. Clones were read by immunoSEQ multiplex PCR, and TCRdb kept only the in-frame ones, dropping some. The table records 100,000 or so clones, approximately 87% of them present only once. The material sequenced was peripheral blood, taken on day 0 of AZD1222 vaccination. These receptors originate from an adult in good health.

V is TRBV4-2 and J is TRBJ1-2; 8 bases match TRBD1. The CDR3 totals 15 residues. The V gene end was trimmed by 5 bases and the J gene end by 1 base; junction bases not matched to a gene: 6. CDR1 is LGHNA and CDR2 is YNFKEQ in the germline V gene. This CDR3 is CASSTGTGINYGYTF. CDR3 nucleotides: TGTGCCAGCAGCACCGGGACAGGCATTAACTATGGCTACACCTTC.

This clone was found once. The V call is TRBV28, the J call TRBJ1-5, with D maybe TRBD1 (6 bases). The V end lost 8 bases, the J end lost 1 base, and 9 bases lay between the germline ends. CDR3 length equals 13 residues. Germline V gene lookup returns CDR1 MDHEN and CDR2 SYDVKM. The CDR3 region has the DNA TGTGCCAGCGGGGGGGCGAGCAATCAGCCCCAGCATTTT. This codes for CASGGASNQPQHF.

This clone appeared once. J is TRBJ2-2 and V is TRBV7-3, with unresolved D. The germline V gene has CDR1 SGHTA and CDR2 FQGTGA. V was trimmed by 0 bases and J by 4 bases, leaving 9 bases between them. This CDR3 is 15 amino acids long. CDR3 region: CASSLTGFLTGELFF. In DNA form, the CDR3 reads TGTGCCAGCAGCTTAACAGGTTTTCTCACCGGGGAGCTGTTTTTT.

The sample holds one count of this clone. The J gene is TRBJ1-2, the V gene TRBV7-2, with a tentative D call TRBD1 (6 bases). This CDR3 spans 14 amino acids. V lost 5 bases to trimming and J lost 3 bases, with 13 bases between them. The germline V gene has CDR1 SGHTA and CDR2 FQGNSA. The CDR3 DNA sequence: TGTGCCAGCAGCCATAACCACAGGGACTATGGCTACACCTTC. Translated: CASSHNHRDYGYTF.

The J gene is TRBJ1-1, the V gene TRBV3-1 (or the pseudogene TRBV3-2); weak D call: TRBD1 (6 bases). The CDR3 is made up of 13 amino acids. V was shortened by 11 bases and J by 4 bases, with 17 bases between the two germline ends. The germline V gene has CDR1 LGHDT and CDR2 YNNKEL (reference sequence). CDR3 region: CAVLGGTGTEAFF. The CDR3 DNA follows: TGTGCCGTTCTGGGGGGCACGGGCACTGAAGCTTTCTTT.

The J gene is TRBJ1-2, the V gene TRBV4-3; 7 bases map to TRBD1. The V gene's germline CDR1 is LGHNA and CDR2 YSLEER. The J segment lost 3 bases and the V segment lost 4 bases, leaving 5 bases of the junction unmatched. This CDR3 has 14 amino acids. CDR3 sequence reads: CASSPRQGDYGYTF. CDR3 DNA: TGCGCCAGCAGCCCCCGACAGGGAGACTATGGCTACACCTTC.

J is TRBJ1-2 and V is TRBV30, with no clear D. Germline lookup yields CDR1 GTSNPN and CDR2 SVGIG (reference sequence). The CDR3 extends over 15 amino acids. V lost 3 bases to trimming and J lost 7 bases, with 21 bases between them. The CDR3 loop reads CAWRHGLGNPGGYTF. The CDR3 DNA reads TGTGCCTGGAGACACGGCTTGGGGAACCCGGGTGGCTACACCTTC.

The chain combines TRBV6-1 with TRBJ1-5; no clear D. V shed 1 base and J shed 1 base, with 11 bases lying between them. Germline V gives CDR1 MNHNS, CDR2 SASEGT. The length of the CDR3 is 16 residues. CDR3 DNA sequence: TGTGCCAGCAGTGAAGTTGCGGGGATGAGCAATCAGCCCCAGCATTTT. The encoded protein is CASSEVAGMSNQPQHF.

This clone was detected only a few times. The chain has TRBV5-6 and TRBJ1-1; D call uncertain. The CDR3 length is 14 residues. In germline, CDR1 is SGHDT, CDR2 YYEEEE. Trimming stripped 1 base from V and 2 bases from J, with 9 bases between. The CDR3 reads CASSLIQPNTEAFF. CDR3 bases: TGTGCCAGCAGCTTGATACAGCCAAACACTGAAGCTTTCTTT.

This rearrangement joins TRBV6-1 to TRBJ1-2; D is possibly TRBD1 (5 bases). The V end was cut by 2 bases, the J end by 5 bases, with 6 bases between. Germline CDR1 and CDR2: MNHNS and SASEGT. The CDR3 covers 12 residues. Here the CDR3 reads CASSERGYGYTF. The CDR3 DNA is TGTGCCAGCAGTGAAAGGGGATATGGCTACACCTTC.

This clone has more than one count but fewer than ten. The chain is built from TRBV7-9 and TRBJ1-2; tentatively, D is TRBD1 (5 bases). The V end lost 2 bases, the J end lost 7 bases, and 11 bases lay between the germline ends. CDR3 length: 13 residues. CDR1 is SEHNR, CDR2 FQNEAQ, per germline (reference sequence). CDR3 loop: CASSLSEGLGYTF. CDR3 DNA: TGTGCCAGCAGCTTATCGGAGGGGCTTGGCTACACCTTC. Full variable domain (remainder filled in from reference TRBV7-9 and TRBJ1-2): DTGVSQNPRHKITKRGQNVTFRCDPISEHNRLYWYRQTLGQGPEFLTYFQNEAQLEKSRLLSDRFSAERPKGSFSTLEIQRTEQGDSAMYLCASSLSEGLGYTFGSGTRLTVV.

The chain combines TRBV5-1 with TRBJ2-2, with TRBD1 identical over 9 bases. V gave up 3 bases and J gave up 3 bases; unmatched junction bases: 9. Germline CDR1 is SGHRS and CDR2 is YFSETQ. The CDR3 loop spans 17 amino acids. This CDR3 is CASSSGPGQGYTGELFF. The CDR3 DNA sequence: TGCGCCAGCAGCTCAGGGCCGGGACAGGGCTACACCGGGGAGCTGTTTTTT.

V and J are TRBV7-8 and TRBJ2-3, with a weak D call TRBD2 (5 bases). V was shortened by 6 bases and J by 4 bases, with 20 bases between the two germline ends. Germline CDR1 is SGHVS and CDR2 is FQNEAQ. CDR3 size: 16 residues. The CDR3 DNA sequence: TGTGCCAGCAGTCCATTAAGGGCGGGTGTAGCAGATACGCAGTATTTT. Protein product: CASSPLRAGVADTQYF.

This sequence joins TRBV30 and TRBJ1-2; D call uncertain. Trimming pared 0 bases from V and 1 base from J, leaving 6 bases between. The CDR3 covers 13 residues. Germline assignment: CDR1 GTSNPN and CDR2 SVGIG (reference sequence). The CDR3 DNA reads as TGTGCCTGGAGTGTCTCCGGTAACTATGGCTACACCTTC. Translation gives CAWSVSGNYGYTF.

The sample holds a few counts of this clone. The chain employs TRBV28 and TRBJ2-1; TRBD1 agrees at 7 bases. CDR1 is MDHEN, CDR2 SYDVKM, per germline. Trimming cost V 7 bases and J 4 bases; bases outside gene matches: 4. This CDR3 spans 13 amino acids. The CDR3: CASNRGVYNEQFF. DNA for the CDR3: TGTGCCAGCAACAGGGGAGTATACAATGAGCAGTTCTTC.

The V gene is TRBV2, the J gene TRBJ1-1, with D tentatively TRBD1 (6 bases). Between the trimmed V and J ends, which lost 6 bases and 2 bases, there was a span of 16 bases. Germline values: CDR1 SNHLY, CDR2 FYNNEI. The CDR3 runs 15 residues. The CDR3 loop reads CASRGHGLTNTEAFF. CDR3 sequence (DNA): TGTGCCAGCAGGGGACACGGATTAACTAACACTGAAGCTTTCTTT.

In this sample, this clone turned up a few times. This chain uses TRBV4-1 with TRBJ1-1, with D perhaps TRBD1 (6 bases). The CDR3 totals 18 residues. CDR1 is MGHRA and CDR2 is YSYEKL in the germline V gene. Trimming pared 4 bases from V and 0 bases from J, leaving 21 bases between. CDR3 nucleotide sequence: TGCGCCAGCAGCCCTCCCCTCATGGGGGCAGGGGTGAACACTGAAGCTTTCTTT. This encodes CASSPPLMGAGVNTEAFF.

This clone appeared a few times. The V and J genes are TRBV10-2 and TRBJ1-1, with 8 bases lining up with TRBD1. Per the germline V gene, CDR1 is WSHSY and CDR2 is SAAADI. The V gene end was trimmed by 3 bases and the J gene end by 1 base; junction bases not matched to a gene: 7. The CDR3 sequence is 16 residues long. The CDR3 region has the DNA TGCGCCAGCAGTGACAGGGCAGGGGGCTGGAACACTGAAGCTTTCTTT. Its protein product is CASSDRAGGWNTEAFF.

The chain carries TRBV20-1 and TRBJ2-3; D not resolved. Germline-derived CDR1 and CDR2 are DFQATT and SNEGSKA (reference sequence). The CDR3 runs to 11 residues. The V end lost 5 bases, the J end lost 4 bases, and 7 bases lay between the germline ends. Here the CDR3 DNA reads TGCAGTGCTGAGCTCGCAGATACGCAGTATTTT. Protein: CSAELADTQYF.

The gene calls are TRBV7-3 and TRBJ1-1; 7 positions agree with TRBD1. Trimming cost V 5 bases and J 2 bases; bases outside gene matches: 8. Per the germline V gene, CDR1 is SGHTA and CDR2 is FQGTGA. The CDR3 extends over 15 amino acids. The CDR3: CASSAPGTANTEAFF. The CDR3 DNA follows: TGTGCCAGCAGCGCCCCCGGGACAGCAAACACTGAAGCTTTCTTT.

The rearrangement uses TRBV5-1 and TRBJ1-1; D might be TRBD1 (6 bases). The germline V gene has CDR1 SGHRS and CDR2 YFSETQ. This CDR3 spans 13 amino acids. V lost 7 bases and J lost 2, with 12 bases in between. The CDR3, as DNA: TGCGCCAGCCAAACAGGGCGTAACACTGAAGCTTTCTTT. It translates to CASQTGRNTEAFF. The entire variable domain, with the rest obtained from reference TRBV5-1 and TRBJ1-1, is as follows: KAGVTQTPRYLIKTRGQQVTLSCSPISGHRSVSWYQQTPGQGLQFLFEYFSETQRNKGNFPGRFSGRQFSNSRSEMNVSTLELGDSALYLCASQTGRNTEAFFGQGTRLTVV.

This chain connects TRBV28 to TRBJ1-6; D is unresolved. The CDR3 contains 12 residues. The germline V gene has CDR1 MDHEN and CDR2 SYDVKM. V was shortened by 7 bases and J by 14 bases, with 15 bases between the two germline ends. The CDR3, as DNA: TGTGCCAGCATTAGCTCACAGAGGGCCCTCCACTTT. Translation: CASISSQRALHF. The full variable domain, completed using reference TRBV28 and TRBJ1-6, is DVKVTQSSRYLVKRTGEKVFLECVQDMDHENMFWYRQDPGLGLRLIYFSYDVKMKEKGDIPEGYSVSREKKERFSLILESASTNQTSMYLCASISSQRALHFGNGTRLTVT.

The sample holds one count of this clone. The gene calls are TRBV2 and TRBJ2-7; 7 bases line up with TRBD1. The CDR3 extends over 18 amino acids. Germline CDR1 SNHLY, CDR2 FYNNEI. The V and J ends lost 3 bases and 1 base, in that order; junction bases with no gene match: 15. CDR3 coding DNA: TGTGCCAGCAGTGATGTCGGACGTAGGGGGCCGCAGTCCTACGAGCAGTACTTC. It yields the protein CASSDVGRRGPQSYEQYF.

V is TRBV28 and J is TRBJ1-1; D possibly corresponds to TRBD1 (6 bases). CDR3 length equals 16 residues. Germline CDR1 is MDHEN and CDR2 is SYDVKM. The germline V and J ends were trimmed by 5 bases and 4 bases, with 20 bases remaining between them. CDR3 nucleotides: TGTGCCAGCAGTCTCGCGGGACAAACTGTGGGCACTGAAGCTTTCTTT. Translation: CASSLAGQTVGTEAFF.

The chain has TRBV15 and TRBJ1-4; TRBD1 aligns across 7 bases. Per the germline V gene, CDR1 is LNHNV and CDR2 is YYDKDF (reference sequence). Trimming took 8 bases from V and 3 from J; bases not matched to a gene: 3. The CDR3 is 13 residues long. CDR3: CATAGQSNEKLFF. The CDR3 nucleotides read TGTGCCACCGCGGGACAGTCTAATGAAAAACTGTTTTTT.

This clone appeared a single time. The V gene is TRBV9, the J gene TRBJ2-3; 7 bases are a match to TRBD1. V lost 2 bases to trimming and J lost 5 bases; unmatched junction nucleotides: 5. Germline CDR1 reads SGDLS; CDR2 reads YYNGEE. This CDR3 has 14 amino acids. CDR3 region: CASSVPGQLDTQYF. CDR3 coding DNA: TGTGCCAGCAGCGTCCCGGGACAGTTAGATACGCAGTATTTT.